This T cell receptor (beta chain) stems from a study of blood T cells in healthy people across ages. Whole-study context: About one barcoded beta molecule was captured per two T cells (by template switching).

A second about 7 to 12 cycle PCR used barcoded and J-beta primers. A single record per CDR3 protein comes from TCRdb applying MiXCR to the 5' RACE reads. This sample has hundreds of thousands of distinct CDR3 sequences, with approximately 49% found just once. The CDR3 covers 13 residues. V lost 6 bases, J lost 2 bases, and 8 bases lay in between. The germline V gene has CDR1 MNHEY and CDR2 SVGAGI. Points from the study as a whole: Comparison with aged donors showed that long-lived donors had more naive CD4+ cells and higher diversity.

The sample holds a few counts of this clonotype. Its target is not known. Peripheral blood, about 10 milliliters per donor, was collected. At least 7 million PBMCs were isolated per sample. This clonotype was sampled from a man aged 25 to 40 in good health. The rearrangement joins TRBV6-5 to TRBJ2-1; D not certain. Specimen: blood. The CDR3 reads CASRGSAYNEQFF. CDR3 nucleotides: TGTGCCAGCAGAGGTAGTGCCTACAATGAGCAGTTCTTC.